The 19 T cell receptor beta chains given below trace back to one sample, sequenced in a study of Ad26.COV2.S vaccination and SARS-CoV-2 variants (dated by TCRdb to the early 2020s). Library method: the immunoSEQ multiplex PCR assay. TCRdb retrieved this table from immuneACCESS and kept in-frame rearrangements only. Not all clones are present; in checked studies, unresolved V genes account for under half, and no reason is known for the remainder. Across this sample there are about 320,000 clones, with almost 90% seen only once. The ten largest clones capture over 5% of the sample. This specimen's treatment or condition label, interpreted: around 19 received Ad26.COV2.S at low or high dose, single or two shots; 5 received placebo; per-sample allocation not given. For vaccine and placebo recipients, the sequenced repertoires came from samples collected on day 63 after the first injection. This specimen consisted of peripheral blood, obtained in a trial of Ad26.COV2.S vaccine versus placebo. The source of these receptors is a person aged 18-60 years who received the Ad26.COV2.S COVID-19 vaccine or a placebo.

The chain joins TRBV5-4 to TRBJ2-3; 8 nucleotides agree with TRBD2. V shed 1 base and J 10 bases; nucleotides not matched to a gene: 5. The germline gives CDR1 SGHNT, CDR2 YYREEE (reference sequence). The CDR3 has 13 residues. The CDR3 sequence is CASSLPAGEPQYF. CDR3 nucleotide sequence: TGTGCCAGCAGCTTGCCAGCGGGAGAACCGCAGTATTTT.

This chain connects TRBV19 to TRBJ2-1, with D possibly matching TRBD2 (5 bases). Germline loops: CDR1 LNHDA, CDR2 SQIVND (reference sequence). V was trimmed by 7 bases and J by 0 bases, leaving 19 bases between them. The CDR3 is 17 amino acids. CDR3 residues: CASTPGGGQSSYNEQFF. DNA for the CDR3: TGTGCCAGTACCCCTGGTGGAGGCCAAAGCTCCTACAATGAGCAGTTCTTC.

Comments on this clone: Germline and junction disagree at one end, which may indicate a read error. The genes are TRBV6-5 and TRBJ1-5, with a weak D call TRBD1 (5 bases). The CDR3 runs 15 residues. Germline V gives CDR1 MNHEY, CDR2 SVGAGI. The CDR3 here is CASSNSGMGNQPQHF. The CDR3, as DNA: TGTGCCAGCAGTAACTCAGGGATGGGCAATCAGCCCCAGCATTTT.

The V call is TRBV4-1, the J call TRBJ2-7; 8 positions match TRBD2. This CDR3 comprises 15 residues. V lost 1 base and J lost 4; bases outside the gene matches: 6. From germline, CDR1 is MGHRA and CDR2 YSYEKL. The chain's CDR3 is CASSQVPSGPYEQYF. The CDR3 nucleotides read TGCGCCAGCAGCCAAGTCCCTAGCGGGCCTTACGAGCAGTACTTC.

This sequence joins TRBV15 and TRBJ2-1; TRBD2 is a possible D gene (5 bases). The CDR3 consists of 16 residues. V lost 0 bases, J lost 8 bases, and 17 bases lay in between. Germline V gives CDR1 LNHNV, CDR2 YYDKDF (reference sequence). The CDR3 DNA reads TGTGCCACCAGCAGAGATCTAGTATCAGCGGTCGATGAGCAGTTCTTC. It translates to CATSRDLVSAVDEQFF.

V usage is TRBV29-1 and J usage is TRBJ1-2; D remains ambiguous. This CDR3 region has 10 residues. Germline loops: CDR1 SQVTM, CDR2 ANQGSEA. Trimming pared 7 bases from V and 1 base from J, leaving 4 bases between. CDR3 coding DNA: TGCAGCGCCGATAACTATGGCTACACCTTC. Amino acids: CSADNYGYTF.

The chain employs TRBV5-1 and TRBJ2-1; 7 positions match TRBD2. Germline V gives CDR1 SGHRS, CDR2 YFSETQ. The CDR3 contains 15 residues. V lost 4 bases and J lost 7; bases outside the gene matches: 11. The CDR3 DNA reads TGCGCCAGCAGCGGCGGGACTACGGGCCTAAATGAGCAGTTCTTC. It codes for CASSGGTTGLNEQFF.

V and J are TRBV7-3 and TRBJ2-7; 10 bases are shared with TRBD1. The germline V gene encodes CDR1 SGHTA and CDR2 FQGTGA. V gave up 4 bases and J gave up 7 bases; unmatched junction bases: 4. The CDR3 runs 13 residues. The CDR3 reads CASSSRTGGEQYV. The CDR3 nucleotides read TGTGCCAGCAGCTCCCGGACAGGGGGTGAGCAGTACGTC.

CDR3 protein: CASIRGATTEAFF. The DNA of the CDR3 is TGTGCCAGCATTCGTGGGGCGACCACTGAAGCTTTCTTT. The J gene is TRBJ1-1, the V gene TRBV2; perhaps TRBD1 as D (5 bases). V shed 7 bases and J shed 4 bases, with 13 bases lying between them. Germline-derived CDR1 and CDR2 are SNHLY and FYNNEI. CDR3 length equals 13 residues. Filled out from reference TRBV2 and TRBJ1-1, the complete variable domain reads EPEVTQTPSHQVTQMGQEVILRCVPISNHLYFYWYRQILGQKVEFLVSFYNNEISEKSEIFDDQFSVERPDGSNFTLKIRSTKLEDSAMYFCASIRGATTEAFFGQGTRLTVV.

V gene TRBV9 combines with J gene TRBJ1-2; D is undetermined. The CDR3 sequence is 14 residues long. CDR1 is SGDLS, CDR2 YYNGEE, per germline. The V end lost 2 bases, the J end lost 6 bases, and 14 bases lay between the germline ends. This CDR3 is CASSVNSRHDGYTF. Here the CDR3 DNA reads TGTGCCAGCAGCGTTAACAGTAGGCACGATGGCTACACCTTC.

The chain has TRBV7-9 and TRBJ2-1, with a tentative D call TRBD2 (7 bases). V was shortened by 4 bases and J by 8 bases, with 15 bases between the two germline ends. CDR1 and CDR2 from the germline V gene are SEHNR and FQNEAQ (reference sequence). This CDR3 comprises 14 residues. The CDR3 DNA reads as TGTGCCAGCAGCTCCGGGGGGCAGTATGATGAGCAGTTCTTC. It yields the protein CASSSGGQYDEQFF.

The chain carries TRBV27 and TRBJ1-2; D call uncertain. Trimming stripped 3 bases from V and 7 bases from J, with 15 bases between. The CDR3 length is 14 residues. The germline CDR1 and CDR2 sequences are MNHEY and SMNVEV (reference sequence). CDR3 DNA sequence: TGTGCCAGCAGTTTTAGGGAGGGTTCGTCTGGCTACACCTTC. Translating gives CASSFREGSSGYTF.

The gene calls are TRBV9 and TRBJ2-3; 10 bases fit TRBD2. Per the germline V gene, CDR1 is SGDLS and CDR2 is YYNGEE. V lost 0 bases to trimming and J lost 10 bases; unmatched junction nucleotides: 8. CDR3 size: 15 residues. CDR3 DNA: TGTGCCAGCAGCGTAGGAGCTAGCGGGGGATCGTCGCAGTATTTT. The encoded protein is CASSVGASGGSSQYF.

V is TRBV19 and J is TRBJ1-1; no clear D. CDR3 length: 14 residues. V was clipped by 3 bases and J by 1 base, with 9 bases between them. The V gene's germline CDR1 is LNHDA and CDR2 SQIVND (reference sequence). In nucleotides, the CDR3 is TGTGCCAGTAGTATTAACGGGGAGAACACTGAAGCTTTCTTT. It encodes CASSINGENTEAFF.

This chain uses TRBV7-9 with TRBJ2-3; 9 positions match TRBD1. The germline gives CDR1 SEHNR, CDR2 FQNEAQ (reference sequence). The CDR3 sequence is 18 residues long. Trimming cost V 0 bases and J 3 bases; bases outside gene matches: 10. The CDR3 sequence: CASSLALGQGPKTDTQYF. CDR3 in DNA: TGTGCCAGCAGCTTAGCCCTTGGACAGGGGCCAAAAACAGATACGCAGTATTTT.

The rearrangement links TRBV4-1 to TRBJ1-1; no clear D gene. The CDR3 contains 15 residues. V was shortened by 1 base and J by 0 bases, with 9 bases between the two germline ends. Germline V gene data show CDR1 as MGHRA and CDR2 as YSYEKL. The DNA of the CDR3 is TGCGCCAGCAGCCAAGTGGAGATCATGAACACTGAAGCTTTCTTT. Protein product: CASSQVEIMNTEAFF.

This rearrangement joins TRBV14 to TRBJ2-7; D perhaps matches TRBD2 (6 bases). Trimming shortened V by 2 bases and J by 3 bases, and 11 bases separated the two germline ends. Germline CDR1 is SGHDN and CDR2 is FVKESK. This CDR3 has 14 amino acids. For the CDR3, the DNA is TGTGCCAGCAGCCAACGCGGGACGCTCTACGAGCAGTACGTC. Amino acids: CASSQRGTLYEQYV.

The rearrangement links TRBV4-2 to TRBJ2-1; D uncertain. Germline CDR1 reads LGHNA; CDR2 reads YNFKEQ. The CDR3 sequence is 12 residues long. V lost 4 bases to trimming and J lost 9 bases, with 10 bases between them. The chain's CDR3 is CASSREAGEQFF. As DNA, the CDR3 is TGTGCCAGCAGCCGAGAAGCCGGTGAGCAGTTCTTC.

The V call is TRBV7-3, the J call TRBJ1-2; TRBD1 might be the D (6 bases). V gave up 2 bases and J gave up 6 bases, with 13 bases separating them. Per the germline V gene, CDR1 is SGHTA and CDR2 is FQGTGA. CDR3 length: 14 amino acids. The chain's CDR3 is CASSLYGGLDGYTF. DNA for the CDR3: TGTGCCAGCAGCTTATACGGGGGGCTGGATGGCTACACCTTC.